Listed here is a single T cell receptor beta chain. What it binds is unknown. This sample is drawn from a study of blood T cells in healthy people across ages. Study-wide findings and caveats: Naive CD4+ cell counts and diversity both ran higher in long-lived than in aged donors.

Trimming stripped 0 bases from V and 1 base from J, with 16 bases between. The CDR3 totals 17 residues. CDR1 SEHNR and CDR2 FQNEAQ come from the germline V gene (reference sequence). The study drew donors from healthy Caucasian individuals in Russia aged roughly 6 to 100. Sample-barcoded 5' priming and a J-beta primer mix drove a second PCR of about 6 to 12 cycles. Tagging of each cDNA molecule was performed by a template-switch adaptor with 12 random nucleotides. MiXCR, applied by TCRdb to the 5' RACE reads, yields one record per CDR3 protein. Of fewer than 2,000,000 distinct CDR3 sequences listed, 35% to 50% are singletons.

The sample comprised blood. The TCR was taken from a human donor in good health. The J gene is TRBJ2-7, the V gene TRBV7-9; D perhaps matches TRBD1 (5 bases). The CDR3 DNA follows: TGTGCCAGCAGCTTAGCGCAGGGCCCCGGAAGGTCCTACGAGCAGTACTTC. Translation gives CASSLAQGPGRSYEQYF. Full variable domain (remainder filled in from reference TRBV7-9 and TRBJ2-7): DTGVSQNPRHKITKRGQNVTFRCDPISEHNRLYWYRQTLGQGPEFLTYFQNEAQLEKSRLLSDRFSAERPKGSFSTLEIQRTEQGDSAMYLCASSLAQGPGRSYEQYFGPGTRLTVT.